A selection of T cell receptor beta chains follows, all from one sample in a study of blood T cell repertoires in COVID-19. Libraries were prepared by immunoSEQ multiplex PCR; TCRdb keeps only in-frame clonotypes and omits some of them. Of about 81,000 clones listed, about 90% are singletons. The material sequenced was peripheral blood. Source of these receptors: an elderly woman with acute or convalescent COVID-19. Both conserved end residues are part of each CDR3. D genes are given only for firm matches. A clone size is listed for some rows: how often the clone was seen (once, few, many), or a class if it is expanded.

abundance,j_gene,v_gene,d_gene,CDR3aa,CDR3nt
.,TRBJ2-3,TRBV14,TRBD2,CASSQGPTTSGRTRRADTQYF,TGTGCCAGCAGCCAAGGTCCGACGACTAGCGGGAGGACGCGCCGCGCTGATACGCAGTATTTT
.,TRBJ1-2,TRBV4-1,.,CASSQNQGFGGYTF,TGCGCCAGCAGCCAAAATCAGGGTTTCGGTGGCTACACCTTC
.,TRBJ1-6,TRBV30,.,CAWIPAVYRALRNSPLHF,TGTGCCTGGATACCGGCGGTTTACAGGGCGCTCCGAAATTCACCCCTCCACTTT
.,TRBJ2-4,TRBV4-2,.,CASSQGTENIQYF,TGTGCCAGCAGCCAAGGGACAGAAAACATTCAGTACTTC
.,TRBJ2-7,TRBV3-1/TRBV3-2,.,CASSQTTGSYEQYF,TGTGCCAGCAGCCAAACTACAGGGTCGTACGAGCAGTACTTC
.,TRBJ1-2,TRBV5-6,.,CASTYGQNYGYTF,TGTGCCAGCACCTATGGACAGAACTATGGCTACACCTTC
.,TRBJ1-1,TRBV6-5,TRBD1,CASRPGQGITEAFF,TGTGCCAGCAGGCCGGGACAGGGGATCACTGAAGCTTTCTTT
.,TRBJ2-2,TRBV24-1,.,CATSGGNRAGSNTGELFF,TGTGCCACCAGTGGAGGGAACAGGGCAGGATCGAACACCGGGGAGCTGTTTTTT
.,TRBJ1-5,TRBV29-1,TRBD1,CSVAAGGTNQPQHF,TGCAGCGTTGCGGCAGGGGGGACCAATCAGCCCCAGCATTTT
.,TRBJ2-7,TRBV2,TRBD1,CASSGDRPTYEQYF,TGTGCCAGCAGTGGGGACAGGCCAACCTACGAGCAGTACTTC
.,TRBJ1-5,TRBV3-1/TRBV3-2,.,CASSQTRGLGGSQPQHF,TGTGCCAGCAGCCAAACGCGGGGGCTGGGGGGAAGTCAGCCCCAGCATTTT
once,TRBJ2-3,TRBV7-6,TRBD2,CASSFFSGGIIMSTDTQYF,TGTGCCAGCAGCTTCTTTAGCGGGGGTATTATTATGTCGACAGATACGCAGTATTTT
.,TRBJ2-3,TRBV30,.,CAWSQGPTDTQYF,TGTGCCTGGAGTCAGGGGCCGACAGATACGCAGTATTTT
.,TRBJ2-5,TRBV19,TRBD2,CASRGRGYQETQYF,TGTGCCAGTAGGGGGCGGGGGTACCAAGAGACCCAGTACTTC
.,TRBJ2-3,TRBV7-2,.,CASRSGGTVTDTQYF,TGTGCCAGCAGATCCGGTGGGACTGTCACAGATACGCAGTATTTT
.,TRBJ2-7,TRBV4-1,TRBD2,CASSHSGGGYYEQYF,TGCGCCAGCAGCCATAGCGGGGGGGGATACTACGAGCAGTACTTC
.,TRBJ2-7,TRBV7-8,TRBD1,CASSLRQGANYEQYF,TGTGCCAGCAGCTTAAGACAGGGGGCTAACTACGAGCAGTACTTC
.,TRBJ1-5,TRBV6-1,TRBD1,CASSEARTGGRSNQPQHF,TGTGCCAGCAGTGAAGCGAGGACAGGGGGCCGGAGCAATCAGCCCCAGCATTTT
once,TRBJ2-2,TRBV5-1,TRBD2,CASSFLSGSAGELFF,TGCGCCAGCAGCTTCCTAAGCGGGAGCGCCGGGGAGCTGTTTTTT
once,TRBJ2-1,TRBV5-8,.,CASSFTGRSYNEQFF,TGTGCCAGCAGCTTTACAGGGCGGTCCTACAATGAGCAGTTCTTC
.,TRBJ2-7,TRBV5-1,TRBD2,CASTVAGEGYEQYF,TGCGCCAGCACCGTAGCGGGAGAAGGATACGAGCAGTACTTC
.,TRBJ2-7,TRBV3-1/TRBV3-2,.,CASSLVAGEQYF,TGTGCCAGCAGCCTCGTGGCGGGCGAGCAGTACTTC
.,TRBJ2-5,TRBV2,TRBD1,CASSQDRGSQETQYF,TGTGCCAGCAGTCAGGACAGGGGAAGTCAAGAGACCCAGTACTTC
.,TRBJ2-1,TRBV20-1,.,CSASYGSGDEQFF,TGCAGTGCTAGTTACGGGAGTGGCGATGAGCAGTTCTTC
.,TRBJ2-3,TRBV19,TRBD2,CASSPKGLVADTQYF,TGTGCCAGTAGCCCGAAGGGACTAGTTGCAGATACGCAGTATTTT
.,TRBJ1-2,TRBV3-1/TRBV3-2,TRBD1,CASSRTGAHGYTF,TGTGCCAGCAGCCGGACAGGGGCCCATGGCTACACCTTC
.,TRBJ2-5,TRBV3-1/TRBV3-2,TRBD2,CASSPGLKETQYF,TGTGCCAGCAGCCCGGGACTAAAAGAGACCCAGTACTTC
.,TRBJ2-1,TRBV29-1,.,CSTDSETGPSSYNEQFF,TGCAGCACGGATTCTGAAACGGGTCCCAGCTCCTACAATGAGCAGTTCTTC
.,TRBJ1-2,TRBV6-1,.,CASSEAGSRDGYTF,TGTGCCAGCAGTGAAGCCGGGAGCCGAGATGGCTACACCTTC
.,TRBJ2-7,TRBV11-3,TRBD1,CASSDPGQGVYEQYF,TGTGCCAGCAGCGATCCAGGACAGGGGGTTTACGAGCAGTACTTC
.,TRBJ2-7,TRBV7-8,TRBD2,CASSLSSGTDEQYF,TGTGCCAGCAGTCTCTCTAGCGGGACCGACGAGCAGTACTTC
.,TRBJ1-1,TRBV7-2,TRBD1,CASSPRTGLNTEAFF,TGTGCCAGCAGCCCTAGGACAGGGCTGAACACTGAAGCTTTCTTT
.,TRBJ1-3,TRBV27,TRBD1,CASSLIWDRGSGNTIYF,TGTGCCAGCAGTTTAATTTGGGACAGGGGATCTGGAAACACCATATATTTT
.,TRBJ2-5,TRBV11-2,.,CASSLDGGARRETQYF,TGTGCCAGCAGCTTAGATGGGGGGGCGCGGCGAGAGACCCAGTACTTC
.,TRBJ1-2,TRBV6-2/TRBV6-3,.,CASSLDTRGYGYTF,TGTGCCAGCAGTCTGGATACTCGGGGCTATGGCTACACCTTC
.,TRBJ1-2,TRBV25-1,TRBD1,CASSPSDRGGYGYTF,TGTGCCAGCAGTCCGTCGGACAGGGGAGGCTATGGCTACACCTTC
few,TRBJ2-7,TRBV6-5,TRBD2,CASLTSGTYEQYF,TGTGCCAGCCTGACTAGCGGAACCTACGAGCAGTACTTC
.,TRBJ2-3,TRBV7-7,.,CASSLRSGVPDTQYF,TGTGCTAGCAGCCTCAGGTCAGGGGTCCCAGATACGCAGTATTTT
.,TRBJ2-4,TRBV7-8,.,CASSLRAMGRVGNIQYF,TGTGCCAGCAGCTTAAGGGCGATGGGGAGAGTGGGAAACATTCAGTACTTC
.,TRBJ1-5,TRBV6-5,.,CASSYGGGQQPQHF,TGTGCCAGCAGTTACGGCGGGGGGCAACAGCCCCAGCATTTT
.,TRBJ2-6,TRBV19,TRBD1,CASSNDRGQFSSGANVLTF,TGTGCCAGTAGTAATGATAGGGGGCAATTCAGCTCTGGGGCCAACGTCCTGACTTTC
.,TRBJ2-5,TRBV2,TRBD2,CASSDTSGGVQETQYF,TGTGCCAGCAGTGATACTAGCGGGGGGGTACAAGAGACCCAGTACTTC
.,TRBJ1-1,TRBV2,.,CASDTGDKGTEAFF,TGTGCCAGCGATACCGGGGACAAGGGGACTGAAGCTTTCTTT
once,TRBJ2-6,TRBV29-1,.,CSVGESSGANVLTF,TGCAGCGTTGGGGAGTCCTCTGGGGCCAACGTCCTGACTTTC
once,TRBJ1-2,TRBV10-3,.,CAITPQADYGYTF,TGTGCCATCACCCCCCAGGCTGACTATGGCTACACCTTC
.,TRBJ1-5,TRBV5-6,.,CASSSGEGRQPQHF,TGTGCCAGCAGCTCTGGGGAGGGGCGTCAGCCCCAGCATTTT
few,TRBJ1-1,TRBV29-1,.,CSVSAQGDTEAFF,TGCAGCGTGTCGGCCCAGGGTGACACTGAAGCTTTCTTT
.,TRBJ1-2,TRBV4-1,TRBD1,CASSQVDRGNYGYTF,TGCGCCAGCAGCCAAGTAGACAGGGGGAACTATGGCTACACCTTC
once,TRBJ2-3,TRBV5-1,TRBD2,CASIISSGSTDTQYF,TGCGCCAGCATAATTTCTAGCGGCAGCACAGATACGCAGTATTTT
.,TRBJ1-6,TRBV4-3,.,CASSPSGVSPLHF,TGCGCCAGCAGCCCGTCGGGGGTTTCACCCCTCCACTTT
.,TRBJ1-1,TRBV7-7,TRBD1,CASSLTGQPGTEAFF,TGTGCTAGCAGCTTGACGGGACAGCCGGGGACTGAAGCTTTCTTT